The 11 T cell receptor beta chains below all came from one sample that was sequenced in a study of OX40 agonist ivuxolimab in advanced cancers. The library relied on the immunoSEQ multiplex PCR assay. What TCRdb holds here is the immuneACCESS table cut down to in-frame rearrangements. Part of the clones is not present; checked against another copy, under half of the missing clones reflect an unresolved V gene, and the others are unexplained. The sample table lists 30,000 to 45,000 clones, approximately 80% of them with a count of one. The ten largest clonotypes hold around a tenth of the sample. The sequenced sample was CD4+ or CD8+ T cells sorted from blood, obtained in a trial of the OX40 agonist ivuxolimab. The source of these receptors is an adult with an advanced solid tumor such as melanoma, head and neck, liver or kidney cancer.

The rearrangement uses TRBV7-9 and TRBJ2-5; D gene unclear. The DNA end is a closer match to TRBJ2-7, so the J assignment may be wrong. The CDR3 is 13 amino acids. CDR1 and CDR2 from the germline V gene are SEHNR and FQNEAQ (reference sequence). The CDR3 loop is CASSFGPPYEQYF. CDR3 in DNA: TGTGCCAGCAGCTTCGGCCCACCCTACGAGCAGTACTTC.

Notes on this clone: The junction departs from the called germline gene at one end, perhaps through a read error. V and J are TRBV6-6 and TRBJ2-3, with D possibly matching TRBD1 (5 bases). This CDR3 contains 12 residues. The V gene's germline CDR1 is MNHNY and CDR2 SVGAGI (reference sequence). This chain's CDR3 is CASRAMTDTRYF. As DNA, the CDR3 is TGTGCCAGCAGGGCTATGACAGATACGCGGTATTTT.

This clone was observed once. V gene TRBV11-2 combines with J gene TRBJ1-5; D remains ambiguous. From germline, CDR1 is SGHAT and CDR2 FQNNGV. The germline V and J ends were trimmed by 2 bases and 4 bases, with 9 bases remaining between them. CDR3 length: 14 amino acids. The DNA of the CDR3 is TGTGCCAGCAGCTTAAGTTCGCCGAATCAGCCCCAGCATTTT. It specifies CASSLSSPNQPQHF. Using reference TRBV11-2 and TRBJ1-5 for the parts outside the CDR3, the full variable domain is EAGVAQSPRYKIIEKRQSVAFWCNPISGHATLYWYQQILGQGPKLLIQFQNNGVVDDSQLPKDRFSAERLKGVDSTLKIQPAKLEDSAVYLCASSLSSPNQPQHFGDGTRLSIL.

The J gene is TRBJ2-1, the V gene TRBV7-5; whether TRBD1, the table's D call, matches the DNA was not checked. TRBV7-5 is a listed pseudogene. The CDR3 consists of 13 residues. The CDR3 loop is CVRSPGGGDEQFF. The CDR3 DNA reads as TGTGTCAGAAGCCCCGGTGGGGGCGATGAGCAGTTCTTC.

V is TRBV11-2 and J is TRBJ2-5; D not resolved. The CDR3 sequence is 13 residues long. The V end was cut by 3 bases, the J end by 1 base, with 6 bases between. The germline V gene encodes CDR1 SGHAT and CDR2 FQNNGV. The CDR3 sequence is CASSFSLQETQYF. The CDR3 nucleotides are TGTGCCAGCAGCTTCAGCCTCCAAGAGACCCAGTACTTC.

This clone was picked up a small number of times. The chain combines TRBV6-1 with TRBJ2-7; D call uncertain. The V gene lost 5 bases and the J gene lost 3 bases, with 17 bases spanning the gap. The CDR3 loop spans 15 amino acids. The germline V gene has CDR1 MNHNS and CDR2 SASEGT. The CDR3 protein is CASSTPEAGHYEQYF. For the CDR3, the DNA is TGTGCCAGCAGTACCCCCGAGGCTGGGCACTACGAGCAGTACTTC.

The chain links TRBV2 to TRBJ2-3; D perhaps matches TRBD2 (5 bases). The CDR3 runs 14 residues. Trimming cost V 8 bases and J 3 bases, with 15 bases left between them. CDR1 is SNHLY and CDR2 is FYNNEI in the germline V gene. CDR3: CASLPPRGTDTQYF. The CDR3 bases are TGTGCCAGCCTACCCCCCCGGGGAACAGATACGCAGTATTTT.

V usage is TRBV5-6 and J usage is TRBJ2-1; D might be TRBD1 or TRBD2, each matching 7 bases. The CDR3 is made up of 15 amino acids. Looked up from germline, CDR1 is SGHDT and CDR2 is YYEEEE. V lost 2 bases to trimming and J lost 1 base, with 10 bases between them. CDR3 DNA sequence: TGTGCCAGCAGCTTCAGGGGGGGATCCTACAATGAGCAGTTCTTC. It yields the protein CASSFRGGSYNEQFF.

The V gene is TRBV5-4, the J gene TRBJ2-7; D is unresolved. The germline V gene encodes CDR1 SGHNT and CDR2 YYREEE (reference sequence). Trimming pared 4 bases from V and 3 bases from J, leaving 17 bases between. This CDR3 has 15 residues. The CDR3 region has the DNA TGTGCCAGCAGCACGGTAGGCAGTCGCGACTACGAGCAGTACTTC. Amino acids: CASSTVGSRDYEQYF. The full variable domain, in which reference TRBV5-4 and TRBJ2-7 provide the parts outside the CDR3, is ETGVTQSPTHLIKTRGQQVTLRCSSQSGHNTVSWYQQALGQGPQFIFQYYREEENGRGNFPPRFSGLQFPNYSSELNVNALELDDSALYLCASSTVGSRDYEQYFGPGTRLTVT.

This clone has just one count. The chain employs TRBV30 and TRBJ2-5; TRBD1 might be the D (5 bases). The germline CDR1 and CDR2 sequences are GTSNPN and SVGIG (reference sequence). The CDR3 is 15 amino acids. V was cut by 1 base and J by 5 bases, with 17 bases left in between. CDR3 loop: CAWSEGSRARETQYF. The CDR3 nucleotides are TGTGCCTGGAGTGAGGGAAGCAGGGCGCGTGAGACCCAGTACTTC.

The chain is built from TRBV10-1 and TRBJ2-3; D is ambiguous. Germline loops: CDR1 WNHNN, CDR2 SYGVQD (reference sequence). The CDR3 extends over 13 amino acids. Trimming shortened V by 7 bases and J by 3 bases, and 11 bases separated the two germline ends. This chain's CDR3 is CASKGPATDTQYF. CDR3 nucleotide sequence: TGCGCCAGCAAAGGCCCGGCGACAGATACGCAGTATTTT.